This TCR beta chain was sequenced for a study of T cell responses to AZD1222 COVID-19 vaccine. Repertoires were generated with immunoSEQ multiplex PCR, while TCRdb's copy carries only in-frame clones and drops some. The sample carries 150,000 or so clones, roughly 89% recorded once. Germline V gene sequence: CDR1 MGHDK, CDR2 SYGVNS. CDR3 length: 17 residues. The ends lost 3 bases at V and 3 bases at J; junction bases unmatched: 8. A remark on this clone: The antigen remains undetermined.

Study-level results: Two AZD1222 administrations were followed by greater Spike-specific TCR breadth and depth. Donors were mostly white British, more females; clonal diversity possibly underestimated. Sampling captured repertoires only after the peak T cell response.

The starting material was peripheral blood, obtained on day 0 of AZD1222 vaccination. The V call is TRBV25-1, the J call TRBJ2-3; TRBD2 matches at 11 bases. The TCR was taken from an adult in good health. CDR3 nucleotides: TGTGCCAGCAGTGAGAGGTTAGCGGGAGGGAGGACAGATACGCAGTATTTT. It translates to CASSERLAGGRTDTQYF.